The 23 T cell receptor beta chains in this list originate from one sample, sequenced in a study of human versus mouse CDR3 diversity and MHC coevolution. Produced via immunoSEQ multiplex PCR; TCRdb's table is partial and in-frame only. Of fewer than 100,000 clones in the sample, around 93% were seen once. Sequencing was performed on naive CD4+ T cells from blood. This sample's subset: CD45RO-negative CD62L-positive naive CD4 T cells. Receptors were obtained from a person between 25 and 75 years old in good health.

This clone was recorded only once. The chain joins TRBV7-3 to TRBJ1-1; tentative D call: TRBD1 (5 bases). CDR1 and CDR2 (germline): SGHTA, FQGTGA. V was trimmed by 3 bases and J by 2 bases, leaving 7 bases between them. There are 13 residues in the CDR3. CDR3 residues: CASSFQGNTEAFF. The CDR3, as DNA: TGTGCCAGCAGCTTTCAGGGAAACACTGAAGCTTTCTTT.

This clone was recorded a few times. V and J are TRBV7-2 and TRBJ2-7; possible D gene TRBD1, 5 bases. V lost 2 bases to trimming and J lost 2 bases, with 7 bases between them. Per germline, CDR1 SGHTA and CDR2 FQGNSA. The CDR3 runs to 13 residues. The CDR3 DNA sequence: TGTGCCAGCAGCTTAAAGGGGACCTACGAGCAGTACTTC. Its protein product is CASSLKGTYEQYF.

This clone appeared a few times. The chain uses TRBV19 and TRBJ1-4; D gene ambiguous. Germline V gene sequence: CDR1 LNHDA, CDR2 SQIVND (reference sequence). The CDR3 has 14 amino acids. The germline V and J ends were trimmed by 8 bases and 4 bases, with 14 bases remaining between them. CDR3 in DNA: TGTGCCAGTTCTGACGGGTCCGTTAATGAAAAACTGTTTTTT. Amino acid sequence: CASSDGSVNEKLFF.

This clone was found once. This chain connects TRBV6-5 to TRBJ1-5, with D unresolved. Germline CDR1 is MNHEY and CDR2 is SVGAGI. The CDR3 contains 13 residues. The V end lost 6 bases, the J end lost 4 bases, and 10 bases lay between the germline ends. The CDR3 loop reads CASRNGLNQPQHF. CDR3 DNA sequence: TGTGCCAGCAGAAACGGACTTAATCAGCCCCAGCATTTT.

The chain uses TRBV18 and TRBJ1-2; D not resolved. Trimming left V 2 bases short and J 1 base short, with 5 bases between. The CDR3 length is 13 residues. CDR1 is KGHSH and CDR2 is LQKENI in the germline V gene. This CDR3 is CASSPGSNYGYTF. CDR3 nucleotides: TGTGCCAGCTCACCAGGGAGTAACTATGGCTACACCTTC.

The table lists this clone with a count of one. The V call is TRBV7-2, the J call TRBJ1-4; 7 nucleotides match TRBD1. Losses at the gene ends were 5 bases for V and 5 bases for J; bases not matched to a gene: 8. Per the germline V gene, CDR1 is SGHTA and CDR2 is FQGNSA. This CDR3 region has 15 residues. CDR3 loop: CASSQGLDRNEKLFF. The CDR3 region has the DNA TGTGCCAGCAGCCAGGGGTTGGACAGGAATGAAAAACTGTTTTTT.

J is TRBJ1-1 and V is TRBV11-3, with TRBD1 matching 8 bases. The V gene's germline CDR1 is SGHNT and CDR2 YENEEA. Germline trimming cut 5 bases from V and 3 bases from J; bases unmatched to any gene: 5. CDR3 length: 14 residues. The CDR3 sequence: CASSPGGVDTEAFF. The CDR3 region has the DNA TGTGCCAGCAGCCCAGGGGGCGTGGACACTGAAGCTTTCTTT.

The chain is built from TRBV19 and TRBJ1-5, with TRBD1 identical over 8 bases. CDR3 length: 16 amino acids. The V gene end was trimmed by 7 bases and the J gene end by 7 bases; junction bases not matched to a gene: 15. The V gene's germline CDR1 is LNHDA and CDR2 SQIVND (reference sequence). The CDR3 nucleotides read TGTGCCAGTACCCTCCCGACAGGGGCCGCGGGACAGCCCCAGCATTTT. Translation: CASTLPTGAAGQPQHF.

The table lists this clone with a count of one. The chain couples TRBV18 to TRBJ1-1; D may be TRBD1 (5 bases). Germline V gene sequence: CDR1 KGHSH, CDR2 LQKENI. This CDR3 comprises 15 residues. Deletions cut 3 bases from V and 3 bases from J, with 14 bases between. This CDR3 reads CASSPFTDRDTEAFF. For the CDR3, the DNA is TGTGCCAGCTCACCCTTTACAGACAGAGACACTGAAGCTTTCTTT. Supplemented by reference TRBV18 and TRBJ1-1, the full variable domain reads NAGVMQNPRHLVRRRGQEARLRCSPMKGHSHVYWYRQLPEEGLKFMVYLQKENIIDESGMPKERFSAEFPKEGPSILRIQQVVRGDSAAYFCASSPFTDRDTEAFFGQGTRLTVV.

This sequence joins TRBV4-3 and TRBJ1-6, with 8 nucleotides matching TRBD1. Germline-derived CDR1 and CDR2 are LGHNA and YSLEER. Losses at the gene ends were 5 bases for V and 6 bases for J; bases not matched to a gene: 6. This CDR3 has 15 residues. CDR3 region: CASSFRTGLNSPLHF. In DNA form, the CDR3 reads TGCGCCAGCAGCTTCCGGACAGGGCTTAATTCACCCCTCCACTTT.

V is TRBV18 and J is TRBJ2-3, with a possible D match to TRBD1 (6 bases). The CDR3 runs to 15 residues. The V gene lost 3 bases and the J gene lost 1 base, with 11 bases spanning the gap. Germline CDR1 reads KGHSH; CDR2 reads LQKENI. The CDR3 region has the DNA TGTGCCAGCTCACCGCCGGGACAAGGCACAGATACGCAGTATTTT. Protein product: CASSPPGQGTDTQYF.

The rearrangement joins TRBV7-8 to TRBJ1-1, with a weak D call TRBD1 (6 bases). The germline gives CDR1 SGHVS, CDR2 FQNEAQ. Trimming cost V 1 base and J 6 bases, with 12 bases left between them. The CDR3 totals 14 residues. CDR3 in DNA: TGTGCCAGCAGCTTAGATTTGGACAGCTCTGAAGCTTTCTTT. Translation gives CASSLDLDSSEAFF.

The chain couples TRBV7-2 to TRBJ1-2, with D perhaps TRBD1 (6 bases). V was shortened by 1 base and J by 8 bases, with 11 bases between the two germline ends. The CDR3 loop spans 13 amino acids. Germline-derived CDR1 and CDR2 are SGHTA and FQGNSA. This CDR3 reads CASSLGGPLGYTF. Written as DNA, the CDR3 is TGTGCCAGCAGCTTAGGGGGGCCCTTGGGCTACACCTTC. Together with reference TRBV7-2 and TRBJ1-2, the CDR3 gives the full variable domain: GAGVSQSPSNKVTEKGKDVELRCDPISGHTALYWYRQSLGQGLEFLIYFQGNSAPDKSGLPSDRFSAERTGGSVSTLTIQRTQQEDSAVYLCASSLGGPLGYTFGSGTRLTVV.

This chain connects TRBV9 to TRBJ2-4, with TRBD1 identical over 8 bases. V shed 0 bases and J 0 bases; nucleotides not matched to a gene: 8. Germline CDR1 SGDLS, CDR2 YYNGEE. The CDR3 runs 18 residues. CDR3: CASSVEGQVGQAKNIQYF. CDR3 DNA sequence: TGTGCCAGCAGCGTAGAGGGACAGGTAGGACAAGCCAAAAACATTCAGTACTTC.

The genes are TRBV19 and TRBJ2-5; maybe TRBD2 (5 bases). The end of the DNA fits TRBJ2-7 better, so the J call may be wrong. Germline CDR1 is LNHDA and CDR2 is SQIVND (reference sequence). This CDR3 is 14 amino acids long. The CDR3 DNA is TGTGCCAGTAGTATGCACGGGATTTTCTACGAGCAGTACTTC. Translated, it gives CASSMHGIFYEQYF.

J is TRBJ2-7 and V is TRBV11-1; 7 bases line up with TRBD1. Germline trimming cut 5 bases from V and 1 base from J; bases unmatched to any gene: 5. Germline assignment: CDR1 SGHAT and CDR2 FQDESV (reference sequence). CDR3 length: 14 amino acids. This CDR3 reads CASSEYRGSYEQYF. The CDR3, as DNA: TGTGCCAGCAGCGAGTACAGGGGATCCTACGAGCAGTACTTC.

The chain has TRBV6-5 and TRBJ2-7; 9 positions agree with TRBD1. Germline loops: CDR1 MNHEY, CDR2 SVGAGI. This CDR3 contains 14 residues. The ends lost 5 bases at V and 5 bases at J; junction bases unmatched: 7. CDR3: CASSTGQGRNEQYF. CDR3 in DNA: TGTGCCAGCAGTACTGGACAGGGGAGGAACGAGCAGTACTTC.

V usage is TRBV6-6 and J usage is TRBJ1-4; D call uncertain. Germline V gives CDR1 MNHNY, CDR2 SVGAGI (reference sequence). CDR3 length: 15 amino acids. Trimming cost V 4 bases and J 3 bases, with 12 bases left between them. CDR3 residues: CASSSPNQANEKLFF. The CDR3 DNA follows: TGTGCCAGCAGTTCCCCTAATCAAGCTAATGAAAAACTGTTTTTT.

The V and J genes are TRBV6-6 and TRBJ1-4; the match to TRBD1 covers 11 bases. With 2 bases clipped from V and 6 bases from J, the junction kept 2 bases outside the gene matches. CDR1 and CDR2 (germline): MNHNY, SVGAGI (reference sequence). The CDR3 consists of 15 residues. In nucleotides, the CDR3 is TGTGCCAGCAGTTACCCGGGACAGGGGGATGAAAAACTGTTTTTT. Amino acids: CASSYPGQGDEKLFF.

The CDR3, as DNA: TGTGCCAGCAGTATGGGACTAGCGGGGGCCCCAGATACGCAGTATTTT. Amino acids: CASSMGLAGAPDTQYF. The chain is built from TRBV7-8 and TRBJ2-3, with 14 bases fitting TRBD2. Germline trimming cut 6 bases from V and 4 bases from J; bases unmatched to any gene: 6. This CDR3 region has 16 residues. Germline CDR1 and CDR2: SGHVS and FQNEAQ.

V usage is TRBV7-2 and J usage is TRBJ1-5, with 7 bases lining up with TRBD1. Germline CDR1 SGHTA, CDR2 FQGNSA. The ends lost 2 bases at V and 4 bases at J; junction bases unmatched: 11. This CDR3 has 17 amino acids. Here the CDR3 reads CASSLLPGQLINQPQHF. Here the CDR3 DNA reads TGTGCCAGCAGCTTACTCCCGGGACAGCTGATAAATCAGCCCCAGCATTTT.

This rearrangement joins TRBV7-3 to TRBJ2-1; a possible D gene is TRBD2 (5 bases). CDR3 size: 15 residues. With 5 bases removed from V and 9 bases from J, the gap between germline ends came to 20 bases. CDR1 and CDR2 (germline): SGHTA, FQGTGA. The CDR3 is CASSPSVGGWGEQFF. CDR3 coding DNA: TGTGCCAGCAGCCCTTCAGTGGGCGGGTGGGGTGAGCAGTTCTTC.

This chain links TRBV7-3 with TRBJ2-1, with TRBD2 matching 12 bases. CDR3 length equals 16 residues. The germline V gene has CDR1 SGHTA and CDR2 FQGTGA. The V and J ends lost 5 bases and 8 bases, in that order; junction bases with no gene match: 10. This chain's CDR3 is CASSPTVLAGGYEQFF. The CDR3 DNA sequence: TGTGCCAGCAGCCCAACAGTACTAGCGGGGGGATATGAGCAGTTCTTC.